Following are 16 T cell receptor beta chains from one sample sequenced in a study of cytomegalovirus exposure and HLA in healthy donors. The primer mix had 60 Vbeta and 13 Jbeta primers. The table came from immunoSEQ multiplex PCR; TCRdb's copy has only in-frame clones and leaves some out. Counted here are around 150,000 clones, approximately 80% occurring once; the ten biggest clones make up less than 15%. Sequencing input: PBMCs. The receptors here all came from a woman in her forties or fifties in good health and CMV-seronegative.

This chain uses TRBV28 with TRBJ1-1; 8 bases agree with TRBD1. The CDR3 is 15 residues long. Losses at the gene ends were 5 bases for V and 0 bases for J; bases not matched to a gene: 5. Per germline, CDR1 MDHEN and CDR2 SYDVKM. CDR3 nucleotide sequence: TGTGCCAGCAGTGGGACAGGCCCCATGAACACTGAAGCTTTCTTT. Translating gives CASSGTGPMNTEAFF. Combining the CDR3 with reference TRBV28 and TRBJ1-1 gives the whole variable domain DVKVTQSSRYLVKRTGEKVFLECVQDMDHENMFWYRQDPGLGLRLIYFSYDVKMKEKGDIPEGYSVSREKKERFSLILESASTNQTSMYLCASSGTGPMNTEAFFGQGTRLTVV.

J is TRBJ2-3 and V is TRBV7-3, with 8 nucleotides matching TRBD1. Germline trimming cut 0 bases from V and 6 bases from J; bases unmatched to any gene: 8. The length of the CDR3 is 16 residues. CDR1 SGHTA and CDR2 FQGTGA come from the germline V gene. Here the CDR3 reads CASSLTPDRGVDTQYF. The DNA for the CDR3 is TGTGCCAGCAGCTTAACACCAGACAGGGGAGTGGATACGCAGTATTTT. The variable domain in full, with the rest retrieved from reference TRBV7-3 and TRBJ2-3, is GAGVSQTPSNKVTEKGKYVELRCDPISGHTALYWYRQSLGQGPEFLIYFQGTGAADDSGLPNDRFFAVRPEGSVSTLKIQRTERGDSAVYLCASSLTPDRGVDTQYFGPGTRLTVL.

This chain joins TRBV25-1 and TRBJ1-3, with 7 bases that match TRBD1. Germline trimming cut 2 bases from V and 1 base from J; bases unmatched to any gene: 5. The CDR3 loop spans 16 amino acids. Germline CDR1 reads MGHDK; CDR2 reads SYGVNS. The CDR3 loop reads CASSEDRVISGNTIYF. Here the CDR3 DNA reads TGTGCCAGCAGTGAAGACAGGGTAATATCTGGAAACACCATATATTTT.

The chain joins TRBV2 to TRBJ1-2; 10 nucleotides agree with TRBD1. V shed 4 bases and J 4 bases; nucleotides not matched to a gene: 6. The germline V gene has CDR1 SNHLY and CDR2 FYNNEI. This CDR3 comprises 15 residues. CDR3 sequence reads: CASSGETGGFYGYTF. For the CDR3, the DNA is TGTGCCAGCAGTGGGGAGACAGGGGGCTTCTATGGCTACACCTTC. The complete variable domain, with remaining parts taken from reference TRBV2 and TRBJ1-2, reads EPEVTQTPSHQVTQMGQEVILRCVPISNHLYFYWYRQILGQKVEFLVSFYNNEISEKSEIFDDQFSVERPDGSNFTLKIRSTKLEDSAMYFCASSGETGGFYGYTFGSGTRLTVV.

V and J are TRBV28 and TRBJ1-1; D uncertain. V lost 7 bases to trimming and J lost 5 bases, with 8 bases between them. The CDR3 contains 11 residues. From germline, CDR1 is MDHEN and CDR2 SYDVKM. Written as DNA, the CDR3 is TGTGCCAGCACCTTCGAGACTGAAGCTTTCTTT. Its translation: CASTFETEAFF.

The V and J genes are TRBV10-3 and TRBJ2-7, with a possible D match to TRBD2 (6 bases). The CDR3 sequence is 11 residues long. The ends were cut back, 6 bases at V and 3 bases at J, with 6 bases in the middle. CDR1 ENHRY and CDR2 SYGVKD come from the germline V gene. The CDR3 is CAIRRDYEQYF. The CDR3 bases are TGTGCCATCAGGCGGGACTACGAGCAGTACTTC.

The V and J genes are TRBV28 and TRBJ1-2, with D perhaps TRBD1 (5 bases). The V gene lost 2 bases and the J gene lost 2 bases, with 12 bases spanning the gap. The CDR3 is 15 residues long. CDR1 is MDHEN, CDR2 SYDVKM, per germline. CDR3: CASSLQGQGNYGYTF. The CDR3 nucleotides are TGTGCCAGCAGTTTACAGGGCCAAGGAAACTATGGCTACACCTTC.

The rearrangement joins TRBV10-3 to TRBJ2-1; TRBD2 agrees at 7 bases. The CDR3 has 14 residues. Germline CDR1 reads ENHRY; CDR2 reads SYGVKD. Unmatched junction bases numbered 7, after V lost 10 bases and J lost 1 base. For the CDR3, the DNA is TGTGCCACGGCGGGAGTAGGGTCCTACAATGAGCAGTTCTTC. It encodes CATAGVGSYNEQFF.

V usage is TRBV7-2 and J usage is TRBJ2-5, with 7 positions matching TRBD2. The CDR3 has 16 amino acids. Germline loops: CDR1 SGHTA, CDR2 FQGNSA. Trimming took 1 base from V and 1 from J; bases not matched to a gene: 6. CDR3 sequence: CASSLDSASGQETQYF. The CDR3 DNA reads as TGTGCCAGCAGCTTAGATTCGGCTAGCGGCCAAGAGACCCAGTACTTC.

The chain uses TRBV11-2 and TRBJ2-7; 8 bases match TRBD1. The germline V gene encodes CDR1 SGHAT and CDR2 FQNNGV. V lost 3 bases and J lost 2; bases outside the gene matches: 9. This CDR3 is 16 amino acids long. The CDR3 nucleotides read TGTGCCAGCAGCTTGGGGCGCTCAGGGGGCACCTACGAGCAGTACTTC. Protein product: CASSLGRSGGTYEQYF.

V gene TRBV4-1 combines with J gene TRBJ2-1; D not resolved. V was shortened by 0 bases and J by 3 bases, with 12 bases between the two germline ends. The CDR3 spans 16 residues. CDR1 is MGHRA, CDR2 YSYEKL, per germline. The CDR3 reads CASSQDSFSGYNEQFF. The DNA of the CDR3 is TGCGCCAGCAGCCAAGATTCCTTCTCCGGCTACAATGAGCAGTTCTTC.

The V gene is TRBV28, the J gene TRBJ2-2, with 7 bases lining up with TRBD1. J gave up 0 bases and V 6 bases, and 4 bases lay outside the gene matches. From germline, CDR1 is MDHEN and CDR2 SYDVKM. This CDR3 is built from 15 residues. For the CDR3, the DNA is TGTGCCAGCAGAAACAGGGGAACGAACACCGGGGAGCTGTTTTTT. Protein: CASRNRGTNTGELFF.

The chain uses TRBV2 and TRBJ2-7; D unresolved. V lost 2 bases to trimming and J lost 0 bases, with 11 bases between them. From germline, CDR1 is SNHLY and CDR2 FYNNEI. The CDR3 runs to 15 residues. The CDR3 DNA reads TGTGCCAGCAGTGAATCCAGACGGAGCTCCTACGAGCAGTACTTC. This encodes CASSESRRSSYEQYF.

V gene TRBV9 combines with J gene TRBJ1-1; D is ambiguous. Trimming took 3 bases from V and 2 from J, leaving 14 bases between them. From germline, CDR1 is SGDLS and CDR2 YYNGEE. The CDR3 length is 15 residues. Here the CDR3 reads CASSASATSNTEAFF. In DNA, the CDR3 is TGTGCCAGCAGCGCTTCCGCGACAAGCAACACTGAAGCTTTCTTT.

V gene TRBV7-9 combines with J gene TRBJ2-7, with D possibly being TRBD1 (5 bases). This CDR3 contains 14 residues. Trimming removed 5 bases from V and 7 bases from J, with 18 bases in between. Germline values: CDR1 SEHNR, CDR2 FQNEAQ (reference sequence). The CDR3 here is CASSPGASTREQYF. In nucleotides, the CDR3 is TGTGCCAGCAGCCCTGGGGCCTCTACTCGGGAGCAGTACTTC.

The chain carries TRBV28 and TRBJ2-7; 8 bases are a match to TRBD1. Germline trimming cut 7 bases from V and 5 bases from J; bases unmatched to any gene: 4. CDR3 size: 12 residues. Germline loops: CDR1 MDHEN, CDR2 SYDVKM. CDR3 sequence reads: CASTQGAHEQYF. The CDR3, as DNA: TGTGCCAGCACCCAGGGGGCTCACGAGCAGTACTTC.